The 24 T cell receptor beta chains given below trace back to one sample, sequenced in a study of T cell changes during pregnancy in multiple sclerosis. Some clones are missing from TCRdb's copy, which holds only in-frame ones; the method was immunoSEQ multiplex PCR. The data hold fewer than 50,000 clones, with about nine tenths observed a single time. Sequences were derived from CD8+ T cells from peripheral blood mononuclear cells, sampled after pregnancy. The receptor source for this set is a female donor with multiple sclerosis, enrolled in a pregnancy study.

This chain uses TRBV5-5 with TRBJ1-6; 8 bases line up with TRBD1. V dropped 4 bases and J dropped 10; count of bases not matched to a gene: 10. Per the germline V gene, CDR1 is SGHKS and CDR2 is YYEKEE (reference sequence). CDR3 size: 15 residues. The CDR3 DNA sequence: TGTGCCAGCAGCGGGCCCGGACAGGGAGAATCACCCCTCCACTTT. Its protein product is CASSGPGQGESPLHF.

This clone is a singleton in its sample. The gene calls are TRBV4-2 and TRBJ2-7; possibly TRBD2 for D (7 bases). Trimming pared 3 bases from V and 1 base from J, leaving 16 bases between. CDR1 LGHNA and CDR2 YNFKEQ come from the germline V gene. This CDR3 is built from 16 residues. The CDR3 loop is CASSHVRGPYSYEQYF. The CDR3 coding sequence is TGTGCCAGCAGCCACGTGCGGGGGCCATATTCCTACGAGCAGTACTTC.

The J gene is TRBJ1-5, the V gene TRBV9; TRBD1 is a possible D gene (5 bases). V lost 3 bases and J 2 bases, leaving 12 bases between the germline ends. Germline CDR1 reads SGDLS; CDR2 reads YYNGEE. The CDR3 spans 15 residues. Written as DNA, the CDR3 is TGTGCCAGCAGCGCTGGGGGGGTAGGCAATCAGCCCCAGCATTTT. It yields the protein CASSAGGVGNQPQHF.

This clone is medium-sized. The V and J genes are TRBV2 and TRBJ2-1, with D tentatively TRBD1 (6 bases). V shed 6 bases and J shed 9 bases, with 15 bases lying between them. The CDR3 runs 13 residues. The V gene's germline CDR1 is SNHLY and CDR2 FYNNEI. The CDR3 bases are TGTGCCAGCAGATACTACAGGGATTCTGAGCAGTTCTTC. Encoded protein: CASRYYRDSEQFF. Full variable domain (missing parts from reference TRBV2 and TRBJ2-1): EPEVTQTPSHQVTQMGQEVILRCVPISNHLYFYWYRQILGQKVEFLVSFYNNEISEKSEIFDDQFSVERPDGSNFTLKIRSTKLEDSAMYFCASRYYRDSEQFFGPGTRLTVL.

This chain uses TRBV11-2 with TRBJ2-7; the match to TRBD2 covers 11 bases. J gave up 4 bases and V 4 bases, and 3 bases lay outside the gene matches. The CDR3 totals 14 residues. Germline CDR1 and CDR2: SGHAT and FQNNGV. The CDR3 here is CASSSGLAVYEQYF. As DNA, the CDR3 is TGTGCCAGCAGCTCGGGACTAGCGGTGTACGAGCAGTACTTC.

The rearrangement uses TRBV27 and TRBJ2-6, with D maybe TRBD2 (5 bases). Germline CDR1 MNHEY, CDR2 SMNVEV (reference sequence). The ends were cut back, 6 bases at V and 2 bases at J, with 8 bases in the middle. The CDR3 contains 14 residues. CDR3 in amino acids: CASRKGAGANVLTF. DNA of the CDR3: TGTGCCAGCAGAAAGGGAGCTGGGGCCAACGTCCTGACTTTC. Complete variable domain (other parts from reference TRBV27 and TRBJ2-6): EAQVTQNPRYLITVTGKKLTVTCSQNMNHEYMSWYRQDPGLGLRQIYYSMNVEVTDKGDVPEGYKVSRKEKRNFPLILESPSPNQTSLYFCASRKGAGANVLTFGAGSRLTVL.

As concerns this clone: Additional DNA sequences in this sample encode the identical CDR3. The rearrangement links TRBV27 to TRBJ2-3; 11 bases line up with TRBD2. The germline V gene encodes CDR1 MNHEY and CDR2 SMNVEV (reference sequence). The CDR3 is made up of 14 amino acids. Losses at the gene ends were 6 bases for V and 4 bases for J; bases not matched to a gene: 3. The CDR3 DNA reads TGTGCCAGCAGATTAGCGGGGGGGCCAGATACGCAGTATTTT. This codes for CASRLAGGPDTQYF.

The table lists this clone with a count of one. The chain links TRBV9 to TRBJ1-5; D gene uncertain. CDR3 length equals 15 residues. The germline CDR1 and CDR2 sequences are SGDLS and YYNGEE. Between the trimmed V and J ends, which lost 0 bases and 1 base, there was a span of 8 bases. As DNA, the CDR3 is TGTGCCAGCAGCGTAGGATCCCTAAGCAATCAGCCCCAGCATTTT. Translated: CASSVGSLSNQPQHF.

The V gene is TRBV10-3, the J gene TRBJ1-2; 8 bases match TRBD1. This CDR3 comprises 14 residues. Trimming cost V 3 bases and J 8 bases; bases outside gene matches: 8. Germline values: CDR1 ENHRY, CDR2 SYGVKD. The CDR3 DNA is TGTGCCATCAGTGAACAGGGGGATATGGTAGGCTACACCTTC. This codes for CAISEQGDMVGYTF.

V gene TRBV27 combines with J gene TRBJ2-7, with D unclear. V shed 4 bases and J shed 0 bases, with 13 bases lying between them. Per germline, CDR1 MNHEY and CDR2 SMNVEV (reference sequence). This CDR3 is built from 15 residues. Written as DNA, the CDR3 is TGTGCCAGCAGTTCCAGAGGAACCCTCTCCTACGAGCAGTACTTC. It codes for CASSSRGTLSYEQYF.

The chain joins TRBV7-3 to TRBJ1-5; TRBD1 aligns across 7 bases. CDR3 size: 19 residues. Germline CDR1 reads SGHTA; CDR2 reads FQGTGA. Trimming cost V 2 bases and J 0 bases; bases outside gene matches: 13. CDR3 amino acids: CASSLRWRQGKYSNQPQHF. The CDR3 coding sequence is TGTGCCAGCAGCTTACGTTGGCGACAGGGAAAATATAGCAATCAGCCCCAGCATTTT.

Written as DNA, the CDR3 is TGTGCCAGCAGCGGGGGACTAGCGGGGGCAAAATGGTACGAGCAGTACTTC. As protein: CASSGGLAGAKWYEQYF. V usage is TRBV9 and J usage is TRBJ2-7; 14 nucleotides line up with TRBD2. J was trimmed by 4 bases and V by 3 bases; bases with no gene match: 9. The CDR3 is 17 amino acids. CDR1 and CDR2 (germline): SGDLS, YYNGEE.

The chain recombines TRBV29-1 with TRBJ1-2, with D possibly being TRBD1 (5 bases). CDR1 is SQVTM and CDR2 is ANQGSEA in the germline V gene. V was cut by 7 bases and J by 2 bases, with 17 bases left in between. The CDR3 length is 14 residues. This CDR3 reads CSATDRDFNYGYTF. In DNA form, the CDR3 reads TGCAGCGCCACCGACCGGGACTTCAACTATGGCTACACCTTC.

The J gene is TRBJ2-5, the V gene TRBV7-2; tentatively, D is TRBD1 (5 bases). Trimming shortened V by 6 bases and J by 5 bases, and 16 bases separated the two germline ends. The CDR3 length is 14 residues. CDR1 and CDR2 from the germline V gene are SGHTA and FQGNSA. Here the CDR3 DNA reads TGTGCCAGCAGTTCGGACACCCATAGTGAGACCCAGTACTTC. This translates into CASSSDTHSETQYF.

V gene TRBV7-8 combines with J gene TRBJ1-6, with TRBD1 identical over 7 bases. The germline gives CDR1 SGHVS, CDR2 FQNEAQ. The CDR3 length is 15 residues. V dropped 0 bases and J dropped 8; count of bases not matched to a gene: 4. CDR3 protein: CASSLAGTEYSPLHF. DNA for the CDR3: TGTGCCAGCAGCTTAGCCGGGACAGAATATTCACCCCTCCACTTT. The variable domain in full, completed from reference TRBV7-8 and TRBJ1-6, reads GAGVSQSPRYKVAKRGQDVALRCDPISGHVSLFWYQQALGQGPEFLTYFQNEAQLDKSGLPSDRFFAERPEGSVSTLKIQRTQQEDSAVYLCASSLAGTEYSPLHFGNGTRLTVT.

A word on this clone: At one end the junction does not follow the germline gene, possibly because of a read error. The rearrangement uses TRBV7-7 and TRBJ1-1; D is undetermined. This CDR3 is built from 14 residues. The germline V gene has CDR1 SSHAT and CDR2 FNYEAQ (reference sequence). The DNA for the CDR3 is TGTGCTAGCAGCCCCCGGCCCGGGGACACTGAAGCTTTCTTT. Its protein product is CASSPRPGDTEAFF.

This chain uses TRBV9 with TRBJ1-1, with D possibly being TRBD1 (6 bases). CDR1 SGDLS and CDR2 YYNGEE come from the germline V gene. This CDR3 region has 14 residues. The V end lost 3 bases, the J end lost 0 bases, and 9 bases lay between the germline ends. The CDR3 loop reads CASSEGQMNTEAFF. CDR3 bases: TGTGCCAGCAGCGAAGGACAGATGAACACTGAAGCTTTCTTT.

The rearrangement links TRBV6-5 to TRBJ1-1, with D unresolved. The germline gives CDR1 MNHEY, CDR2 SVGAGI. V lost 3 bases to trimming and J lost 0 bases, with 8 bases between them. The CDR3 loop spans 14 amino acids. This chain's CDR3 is CASSYDSVNTEAFF. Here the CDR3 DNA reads TGTGCCAGCAGTTATGATTCGGTGAACACTGAAGCTTTCTTT.

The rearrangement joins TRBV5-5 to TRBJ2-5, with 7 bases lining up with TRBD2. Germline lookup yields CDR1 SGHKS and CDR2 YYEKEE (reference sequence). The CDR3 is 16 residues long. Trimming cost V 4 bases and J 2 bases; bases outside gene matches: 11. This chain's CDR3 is CASSVAVGGLQETQYF. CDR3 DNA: TGTGCCAGCAGCGTAGCCGTCGGGGGGTTGCAAGAGACCCAGTACTTC.

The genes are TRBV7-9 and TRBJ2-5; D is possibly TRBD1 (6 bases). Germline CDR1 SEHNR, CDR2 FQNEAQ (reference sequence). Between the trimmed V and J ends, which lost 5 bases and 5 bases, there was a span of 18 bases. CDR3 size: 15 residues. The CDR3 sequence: CASSPPGQLRETQYF. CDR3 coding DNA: TGTGCCAGCAGCCCCCCCGGACAGCTAAGGGAGACCCAGTACTTC.

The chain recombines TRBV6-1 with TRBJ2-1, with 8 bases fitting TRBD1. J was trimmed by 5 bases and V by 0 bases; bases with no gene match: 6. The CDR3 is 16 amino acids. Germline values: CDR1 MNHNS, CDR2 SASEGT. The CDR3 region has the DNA TGTGCCAGCAGTGAAGCCCCCGGGACAGGCCACAATGAGCAGTTCTTC. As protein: CASSEAPGTGHNEQFF.

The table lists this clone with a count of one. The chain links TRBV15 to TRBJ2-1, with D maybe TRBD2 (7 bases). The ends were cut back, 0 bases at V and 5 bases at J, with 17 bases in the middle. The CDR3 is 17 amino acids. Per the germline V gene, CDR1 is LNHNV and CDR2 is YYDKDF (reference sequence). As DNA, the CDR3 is TGTGCCACCAGCAGAGATAGATCCGGGGGGCTCAACAATGAGCAGTTCTTC. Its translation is CATSRDRSGGLNNEQFF.

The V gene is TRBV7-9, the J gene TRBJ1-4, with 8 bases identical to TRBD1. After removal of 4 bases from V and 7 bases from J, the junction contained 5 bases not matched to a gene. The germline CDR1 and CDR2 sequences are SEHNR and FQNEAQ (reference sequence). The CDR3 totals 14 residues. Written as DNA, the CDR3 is TGTGCCAGCAGCTCCGACAGGGGTGGTGAAAAACTGTTTTTT. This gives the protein CASSSDRGGEKLFF.

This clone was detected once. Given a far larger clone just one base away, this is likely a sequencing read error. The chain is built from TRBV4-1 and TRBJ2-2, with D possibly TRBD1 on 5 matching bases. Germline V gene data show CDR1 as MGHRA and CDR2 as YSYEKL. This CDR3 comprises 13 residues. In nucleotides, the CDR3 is TGCTCCAGCAGCTTTGCAGGGCAAGGGGAGCTGTTTTTT. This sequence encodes CSSSFAGQGELFF.